This entry describes one T cell receptor (beta chain). What it binds is not known. The sample belongs to a study of T cell repertoires in cytomegalovirus infection. Study overall: Newly reported HLA-C-restricted and thoroughly characterized HLA-B-restricted CMV epitopes were employed. Study results and caveats: Dominant in the ex vivo response were TCR beta clonotypes restricted by HLA-C and specific for CMV. Individuals carrying CMV plus the relevant HLA were identified by cumulative frequency of public TCR beta families.

TCRdb reanalysed the reads using MiXCR and keeps one entry per CDR3 protein. The sample includes around 770,000 distinct CDR3 sequences, around 29% of them seen just once. Sequencing was performed on cultured CD8+ T cells from PBMCs, taken from culture after CMV antigen stimulation. This clonotype originated in a human donor in good health (CMV status not recorded). Some clones in this sample may be carry-over from other donors' samples.

The CDR3 nucleotides read TGTGCCAGCAGTTCCACAGGGATAGCAACTAATGAAAAACTGTTTTTT. This encodes CASSSTGIATNEKLFF. The V gene is TRBV6-5, the J gene TRBJ1-4; D perhaps matches TRBD1 (6 bases). V lost 4 bases and J lost 0, with 12 bases in between. CDR1 MNHEY and CDR2 SVGAGI come from the germline V gene. The CDR3 loop spans 16 amino acids.